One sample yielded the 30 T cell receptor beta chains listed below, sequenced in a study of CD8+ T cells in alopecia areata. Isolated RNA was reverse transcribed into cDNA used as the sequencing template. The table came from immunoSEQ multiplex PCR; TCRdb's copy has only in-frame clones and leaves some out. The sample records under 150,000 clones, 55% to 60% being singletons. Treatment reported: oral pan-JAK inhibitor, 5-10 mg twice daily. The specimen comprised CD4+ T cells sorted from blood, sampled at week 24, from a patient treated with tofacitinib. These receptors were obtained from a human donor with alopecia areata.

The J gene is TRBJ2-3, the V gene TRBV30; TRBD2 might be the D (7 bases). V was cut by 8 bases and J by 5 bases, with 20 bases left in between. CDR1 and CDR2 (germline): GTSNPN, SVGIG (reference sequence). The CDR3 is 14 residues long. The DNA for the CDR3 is TGTGCCGGGGGGAAAGGGGGGGCCCAAGATACGCAGTATTTT. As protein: CAGGKGGAQDTQYF.

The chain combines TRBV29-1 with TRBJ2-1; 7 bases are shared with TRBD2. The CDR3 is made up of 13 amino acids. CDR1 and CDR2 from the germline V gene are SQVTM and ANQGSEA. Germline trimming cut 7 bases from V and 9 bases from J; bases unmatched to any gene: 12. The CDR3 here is CSAKGSGGIEQFF. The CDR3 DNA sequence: TGCAGCGCGAAGGGGTCGGGGGGAATTGAGCAGTTCTTC.

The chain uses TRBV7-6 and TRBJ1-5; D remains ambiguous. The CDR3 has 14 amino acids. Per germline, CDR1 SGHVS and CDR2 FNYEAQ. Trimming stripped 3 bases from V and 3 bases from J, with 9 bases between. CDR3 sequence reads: CASSLGSINQPQHF. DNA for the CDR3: TGTGCCAGCAGCTTGGGATCCATCAATCAGCCCCAGCATTTT.

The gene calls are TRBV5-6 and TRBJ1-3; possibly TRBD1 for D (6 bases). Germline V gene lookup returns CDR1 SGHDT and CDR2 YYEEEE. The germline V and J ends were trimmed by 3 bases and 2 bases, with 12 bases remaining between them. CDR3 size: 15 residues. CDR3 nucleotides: TGTGCCAGCAGCTCCTTCCGGGACACTGGAAACACCATATATTTT. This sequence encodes CASSSFRDTGNTIYF. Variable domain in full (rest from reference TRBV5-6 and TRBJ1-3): DAGVTQSPTHLIKTRGQQVTLRCSPKSGHDTVSWYQQALGQGPQFIFQYYEEEERQRGNFPDRFSGHQFPNYSSELNVNALLLGDSALYLCASSSFRDTGNTIYFGEGSWLTVV.

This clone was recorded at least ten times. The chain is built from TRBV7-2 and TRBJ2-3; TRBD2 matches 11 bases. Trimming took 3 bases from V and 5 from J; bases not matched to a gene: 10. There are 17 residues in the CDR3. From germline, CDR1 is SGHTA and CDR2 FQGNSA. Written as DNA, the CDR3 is TGTGCCAGCAGCTTTCTGGCTAGCGGGGGGCGTGGAGATACGCAGTATTTT. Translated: CASSFLASGGRGDTQYF.

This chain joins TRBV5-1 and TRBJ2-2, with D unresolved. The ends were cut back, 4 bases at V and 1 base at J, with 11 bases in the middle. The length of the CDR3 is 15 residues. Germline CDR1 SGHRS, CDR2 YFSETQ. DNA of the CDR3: TGCGCCAGCAGCCCTGGTGCAGGGAACACCGGGGAGCTGTTTTTT. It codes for CASSPGAGNTGELFF.

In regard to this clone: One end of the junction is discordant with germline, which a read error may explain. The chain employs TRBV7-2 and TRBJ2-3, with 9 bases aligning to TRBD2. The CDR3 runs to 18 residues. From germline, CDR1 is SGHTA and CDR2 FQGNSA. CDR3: CASSVASGGPGGTDTQYF. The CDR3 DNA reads TGTGCCAGCAGCGTAGCCAGCGGGGGGCCCGGCGGCACAGATACGCAGTATTTT. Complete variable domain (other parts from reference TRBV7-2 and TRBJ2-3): GAGVSQSPSNKVTEKGKDVELRCDPISGHTALYWYRQSLGQGLEFLIYFQGNSAPDKSGLPSDRFSAERTGGSVSTLTIQRTQQEDSAVYLCASSVASGGPGGTDTQYFGPGTRLTVL.

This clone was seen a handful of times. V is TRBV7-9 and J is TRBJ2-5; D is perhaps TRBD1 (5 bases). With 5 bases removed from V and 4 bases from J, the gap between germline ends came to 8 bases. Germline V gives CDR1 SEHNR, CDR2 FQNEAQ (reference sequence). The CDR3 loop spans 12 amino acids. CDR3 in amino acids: CASSGAGETQYF. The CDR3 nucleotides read TGTGCCAGCAGCGGGGCAGGAGAGACCCAGTACTTC.

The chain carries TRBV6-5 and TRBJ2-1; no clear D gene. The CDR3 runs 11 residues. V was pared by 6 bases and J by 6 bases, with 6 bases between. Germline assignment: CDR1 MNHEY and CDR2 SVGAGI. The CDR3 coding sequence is TGTGCCAGCAGGGAACTCAATGAGCAGTTCTTC. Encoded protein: CASRELNEQFF.

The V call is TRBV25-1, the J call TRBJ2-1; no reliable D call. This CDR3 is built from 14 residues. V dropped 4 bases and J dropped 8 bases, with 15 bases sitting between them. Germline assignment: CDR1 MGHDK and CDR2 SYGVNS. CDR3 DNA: TGTGCCAGCAGTGTCTTACAGAGGCGCGATGAGCAGTTCTTC. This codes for CASSVLQRRDEQFF.

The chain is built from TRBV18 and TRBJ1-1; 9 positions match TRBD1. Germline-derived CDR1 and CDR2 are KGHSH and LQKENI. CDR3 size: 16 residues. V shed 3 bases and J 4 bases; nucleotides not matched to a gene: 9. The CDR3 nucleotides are TGTGCCAGCTCACCTTCACAGGGGGCGGGTTCCACTGAAGCTTTCTTT. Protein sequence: CASSPSQGAGSTEAFF.

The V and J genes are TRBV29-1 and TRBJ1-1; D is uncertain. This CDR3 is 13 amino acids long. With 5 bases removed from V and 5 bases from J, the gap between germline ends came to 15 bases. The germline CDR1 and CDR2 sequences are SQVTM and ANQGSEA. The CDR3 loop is CSVPRLQSTEAFF. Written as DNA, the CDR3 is TGCAGCGTTCCAAGGCTACAAAGTACTGAAGCTTTCTTT.

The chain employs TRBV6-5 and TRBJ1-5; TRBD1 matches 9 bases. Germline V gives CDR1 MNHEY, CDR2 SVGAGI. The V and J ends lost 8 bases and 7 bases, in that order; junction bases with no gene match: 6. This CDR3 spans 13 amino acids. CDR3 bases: TGTGCCAGCGGGGACAGGGTTGAGCAGCCCCAGCATTTT. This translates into CASGDRVEQPQHF.

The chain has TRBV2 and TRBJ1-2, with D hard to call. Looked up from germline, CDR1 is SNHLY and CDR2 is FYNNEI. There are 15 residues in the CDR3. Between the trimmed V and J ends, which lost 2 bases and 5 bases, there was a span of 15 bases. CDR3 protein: CASSEIWSVAYGYTF. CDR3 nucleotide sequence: TGTGCCAGCAGTGAAATATGGTCAGTTGCTTATGGCTACACCTTC.

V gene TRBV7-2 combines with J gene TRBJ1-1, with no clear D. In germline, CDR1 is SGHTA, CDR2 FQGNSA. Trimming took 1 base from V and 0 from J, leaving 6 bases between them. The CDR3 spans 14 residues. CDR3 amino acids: CASSLGLMNTEAFF. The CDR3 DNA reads TGTGCCAGCAGCTTAGGACTAATGAACACTGAAGCTTTCTTT.

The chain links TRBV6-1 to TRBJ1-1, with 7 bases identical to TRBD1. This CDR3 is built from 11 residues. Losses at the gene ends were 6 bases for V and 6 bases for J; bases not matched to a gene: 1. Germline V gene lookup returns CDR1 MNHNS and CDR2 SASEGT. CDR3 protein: CASRDRAEAFF. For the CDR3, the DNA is TGTGCCAGCAGAGACAGGGCTGAAGCTTTCTTT.

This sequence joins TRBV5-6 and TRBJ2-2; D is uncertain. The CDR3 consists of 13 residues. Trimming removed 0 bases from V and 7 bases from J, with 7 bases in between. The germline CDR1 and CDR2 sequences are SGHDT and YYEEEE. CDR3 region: CASSLGLYGELFF. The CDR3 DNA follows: TGTGCCAGCAGCTTGGGACTCTACGGGGAGCTGTTTTTT.

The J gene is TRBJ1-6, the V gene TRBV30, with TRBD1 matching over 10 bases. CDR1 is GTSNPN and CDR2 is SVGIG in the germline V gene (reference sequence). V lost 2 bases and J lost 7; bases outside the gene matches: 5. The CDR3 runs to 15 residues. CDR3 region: CAWSPPGQGNSPLHF. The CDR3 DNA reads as TGTGCCTGGAGTCCGCCGGGACAGGGGAATTCACCCCTCCACTTT.

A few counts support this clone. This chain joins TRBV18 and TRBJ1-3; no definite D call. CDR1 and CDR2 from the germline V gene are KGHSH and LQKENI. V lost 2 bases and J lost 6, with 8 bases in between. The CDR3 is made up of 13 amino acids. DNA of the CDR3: TGTGCCAGCTCACCAGGGCCTCAAAACACCATATATTTT. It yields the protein CASSPGPQNTIYF.

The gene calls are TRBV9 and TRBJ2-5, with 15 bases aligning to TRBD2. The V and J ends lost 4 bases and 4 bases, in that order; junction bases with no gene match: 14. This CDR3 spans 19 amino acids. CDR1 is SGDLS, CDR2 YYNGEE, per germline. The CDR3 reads CASSPPWTSGGVFRETQYF. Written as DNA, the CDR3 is TGTGCCAGCAGCCCTCCCTGGACTAGCGGGGGGGTATTTCGAGAGACCCAGTACTTC.

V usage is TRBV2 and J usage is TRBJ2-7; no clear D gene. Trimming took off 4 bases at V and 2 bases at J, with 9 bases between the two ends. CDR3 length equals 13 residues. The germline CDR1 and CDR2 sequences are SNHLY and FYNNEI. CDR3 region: CASSGTAPYEQYF. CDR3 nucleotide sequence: TGTGCCAGCAGTGGGACCGCACCCTACGAGCAGTACTTC.

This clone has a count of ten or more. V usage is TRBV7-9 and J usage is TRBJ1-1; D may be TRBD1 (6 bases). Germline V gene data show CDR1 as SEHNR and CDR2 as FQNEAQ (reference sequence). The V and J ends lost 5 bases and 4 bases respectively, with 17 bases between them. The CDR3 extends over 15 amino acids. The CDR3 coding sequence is TGTGCCAGCAGCCATACAGGGACGTTGAGCACTGAAGCTTTCTTT. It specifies CASSHTGTLSTEAFF.

The DNA for the CDR3 is TGTGCCAGTAGTATGTTGACAGGGTCCCACGGCGCGCAGTTCTTC. As protein: CASSMLTGSHGAQFF. The rearrangement joins TRBV19 to TRBJ2-1, with 7 bases aligning to TRBD1. Trimming removed 3 bases from V and 12 bases from J; junction bases left unmatched: 14. Germline V gene lookup returns CDR1 LNHDA and CDR2 SQIVND (reference sequence). The length of the CDR3 is 15 residues.

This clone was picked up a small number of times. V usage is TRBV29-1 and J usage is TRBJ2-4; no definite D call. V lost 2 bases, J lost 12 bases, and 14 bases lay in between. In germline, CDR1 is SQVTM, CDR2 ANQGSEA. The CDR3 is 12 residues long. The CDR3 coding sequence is TGCAGCGTTGAAATAGTGGGCACGGCTCAGTACTTC. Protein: CSVEIVGTAQYF.

The CDR3 protein is CASSSPPSTEAFF. The CDR3 nucleotides are TGTGCCAGCAGCTCGCCTCCTAGCACTGAAGCTTTCTTT. This chain joins TRBV6-5 and TRBJ1-1; unclear D gene. The CDR3 has 13 amino acids. CDR1 and CDR2 (germline): MNHEY, SVGAGI. V lost 6 bases to trimming and J lost 4 bases, with 12 bases between them.

The CDR3 coding sequence is TGTGCCAGCAGCTACCCCTACAGGGGGCCATTGGGAATGAACACTGAAGCTTTCTTT. Translated, it gives CASSYPYRGPLGMNTEAFF. This chain uses TRBV7-9 with TRBJ1-1, with 9 nucleotides matching TRBD1. The trim removed 4 bases at V and 0 bases at J, leaving 15 bases unmatched. The germline gives CDR1 SEHNR, CDR2 FQNEAQ (reference sequence). The CDR3 length is 19 residues.

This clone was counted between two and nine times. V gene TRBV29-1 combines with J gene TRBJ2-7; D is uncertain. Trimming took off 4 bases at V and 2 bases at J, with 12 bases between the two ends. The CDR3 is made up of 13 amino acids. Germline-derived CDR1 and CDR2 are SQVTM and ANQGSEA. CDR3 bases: TGCAGCGTTGTGGGTCAGTTTCCCTACGAGCAGTACTTC. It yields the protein CSVVGQFPYEQYF.

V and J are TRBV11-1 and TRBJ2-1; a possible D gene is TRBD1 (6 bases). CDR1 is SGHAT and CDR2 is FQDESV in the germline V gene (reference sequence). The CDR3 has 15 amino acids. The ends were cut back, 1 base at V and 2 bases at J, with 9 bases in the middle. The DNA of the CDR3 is TGTGCCAGCAGCTTAGATGGGGGCCCCTACAATGAGCAGTTCTTC. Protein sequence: CASSLDGGPYNEQFF. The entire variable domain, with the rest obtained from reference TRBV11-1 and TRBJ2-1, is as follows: EAEVAQSPRYKITEKSQAVAFWCDPISGHATLYWYRQILGQGPELLVQFQDESVVDDSQLPKDRFSAERLKGVDSTLKIQPAELGDSAMYLCASSLDGGPYNEQFFGPGTRLTVL.

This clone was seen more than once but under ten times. The CDR3 spells CASSPLSAAGTGELFF. Written as DNA, the CDR3 is TGTGCCAGCAGCCCCCTTAGCGCAGCGGGCACCGGGGAGCTGTTTTTT. The gene calls are TRBV5-4 and TRBJ2-2; perhaps TRBD2 as D (6 bases). The CDR3 spans 16 residues. V gave up 4 bases and J gave up 4 bases, with 17 bases separating them. Per the germline V gene, CDR1 is SGHNT and CDR2 is YYREEE (reference sequence).

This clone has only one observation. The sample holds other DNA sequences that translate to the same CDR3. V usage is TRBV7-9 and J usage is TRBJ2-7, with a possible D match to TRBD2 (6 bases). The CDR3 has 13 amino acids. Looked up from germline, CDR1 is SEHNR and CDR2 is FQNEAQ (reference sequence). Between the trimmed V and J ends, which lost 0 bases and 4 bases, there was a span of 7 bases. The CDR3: CASSLAGGYEQYF. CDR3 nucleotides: TGTGCCAGCAGCTTAGCCGGGGGTTACGAGCAGTACTTC.